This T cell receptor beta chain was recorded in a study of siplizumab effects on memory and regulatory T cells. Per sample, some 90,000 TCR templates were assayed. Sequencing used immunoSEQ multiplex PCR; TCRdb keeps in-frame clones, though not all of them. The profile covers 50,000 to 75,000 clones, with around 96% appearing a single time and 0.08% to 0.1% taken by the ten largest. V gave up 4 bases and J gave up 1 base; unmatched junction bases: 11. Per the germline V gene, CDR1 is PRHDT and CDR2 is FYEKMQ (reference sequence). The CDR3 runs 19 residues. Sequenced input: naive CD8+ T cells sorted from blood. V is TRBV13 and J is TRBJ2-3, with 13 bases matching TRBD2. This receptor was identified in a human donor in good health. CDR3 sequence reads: CASSSYTSGGARGTDTQYF. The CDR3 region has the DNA TGTGCCAGCAGCTCCTATACTAGCGGGGGGGCCAGGGGCACAGATACGCAGTATTTT.